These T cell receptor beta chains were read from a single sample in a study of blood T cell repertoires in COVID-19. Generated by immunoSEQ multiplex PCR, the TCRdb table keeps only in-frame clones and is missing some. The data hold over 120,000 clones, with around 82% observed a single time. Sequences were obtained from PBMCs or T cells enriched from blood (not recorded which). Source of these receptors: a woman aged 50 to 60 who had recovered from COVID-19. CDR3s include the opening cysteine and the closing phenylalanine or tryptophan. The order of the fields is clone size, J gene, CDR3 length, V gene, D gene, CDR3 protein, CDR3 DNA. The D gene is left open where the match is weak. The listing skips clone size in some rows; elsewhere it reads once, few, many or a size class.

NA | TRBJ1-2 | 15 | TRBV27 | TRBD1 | CASRYDGTANYGYTF | TGTGCCAGCAGGTATGACGGGACAGCTAACTATGGCTACACCTTC
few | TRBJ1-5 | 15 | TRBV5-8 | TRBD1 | CASSYWTGGDQPQHF | TGTGCCAGCAGTTATTGGACAGGGGGGGATCAGCCCCAGCATTTT
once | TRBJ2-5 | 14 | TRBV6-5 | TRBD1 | CASSYADREETQYF | TGTGCCAGCAGTTACGCGGACAGGGAAGAGACCCAGTACTTC
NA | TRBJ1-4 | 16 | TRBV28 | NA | CASSPYRSTDNEKLFF | TGTGCCAGTAGCCCTTATAGGTCTACCGATAATGAAAAACTGTTTTTT
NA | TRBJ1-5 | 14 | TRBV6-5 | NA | CASSYSRGNQPQHF | TGTGCCAGCAGTTACTCGAGGGGCAATCAGCCCCAGCATTTT
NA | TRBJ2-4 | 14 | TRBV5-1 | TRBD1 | CASSSGQVKNIQYF | TGCGCCAGCAGCTCCGGACAGGTAAAAAACATTCAGTACTTC
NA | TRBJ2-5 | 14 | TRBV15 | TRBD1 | CATRVGQGLETQYF | TGTGCCACCAGAGTGGGACAGGGGTTAGAGACCCAGTACTTC
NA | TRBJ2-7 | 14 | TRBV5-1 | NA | CASSPYFGGTGQYF | TGCGCCAGCAGCCCCTATTTTGGGGGGACCGGGCAGTACTTC
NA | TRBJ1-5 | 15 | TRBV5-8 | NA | CASSSGRGANQPQHF | TGTGCCAGCAGCTCTGGGAGAGGCGCAAATCAGCCCCAGCATTTT
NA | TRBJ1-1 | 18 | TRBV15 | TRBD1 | CATSTHSLTGVGNTEAFF | TGTGCCACCAGCACCCACTCTCTGACAGGGGTAGGGAACACTGAAGCTTTCTTT
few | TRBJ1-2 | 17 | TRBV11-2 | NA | CASRSVRGSDANYGYTF | TGTGCCAGCAGATCCGTCAGGGGTTCAGATGCTAACTATGGCTACACCTTC
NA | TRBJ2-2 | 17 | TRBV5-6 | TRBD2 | CASSYGLAGRKSGELFF | TGTGCCAGCAGCTACGGACTAGCGGGGAGAAAGTCCGGGGAGCTGTTTTTT
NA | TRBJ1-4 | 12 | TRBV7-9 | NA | CASSPSNEKLFF | TGTGCCAGCAGCCCCTCTAATGAAAAACTGTTTTTT
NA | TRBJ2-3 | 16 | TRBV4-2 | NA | CASSQEVGGWGDTQYF | TGTGCCAGCAGCCAAGAAGTCGGGGGTTGGGGAGATACGCAGTATTTT
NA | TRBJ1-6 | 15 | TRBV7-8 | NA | CASSLQGIKNSPLHF | TGTGCCAGCAGCTTACAGGGTATTAAGAATTCACCCCTCCACTTT
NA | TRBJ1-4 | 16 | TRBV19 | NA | CASSIGGRRTNEKLFF | TGTGCCAGTAGTATAGGAGGGAGGAGAACTAATGAAAAACTGTTTTTT
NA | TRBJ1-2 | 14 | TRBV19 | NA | CASSTEYRSHGYTF | TGTGCCAGTAGTACCGAATACAGGTCCCATGGCTACACCTTC
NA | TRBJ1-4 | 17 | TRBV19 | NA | CASSRPYFGGLNEKLFF | TGTGCCAGTAGTAGGCCCTACTTCGGGGGACTTAATGAAAAACTGTTTTTT
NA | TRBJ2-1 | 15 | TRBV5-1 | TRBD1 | CASSLAGTGGHEQFF | TGCGCCAGCAGCTTGGCCGGAACAGGGGGCCATGAGCAGTTCTTC
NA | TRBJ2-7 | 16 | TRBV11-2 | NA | CASSLGVLDSSYEQYF | TGTGCCAGCAGCTTAGGTGTTCTGGACAGCTCCTACGAGCAGTACTTC
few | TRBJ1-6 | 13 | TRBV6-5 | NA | CASRGPGGSPLHF | TGTGCCAGCAGGGGACCCGGGGGGTCACCCCTCCACTTT
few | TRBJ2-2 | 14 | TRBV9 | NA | CASSVNTNTGELFF | TGTGCCAGCAGCGTAAACACGAACACCGGGGAGCTGTTTTTT
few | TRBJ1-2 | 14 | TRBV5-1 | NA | CASSLQGSDYGYTF | TGCGCCAGCAGCTTACAGGGTTCCGACTATGGCTACACCTTC
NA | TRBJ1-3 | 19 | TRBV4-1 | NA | CASSQLQTRIQSSGNTIYF | TGCGCCAGCAGCCAACTACAAACGCGGATTCAGAGCTCTGGAAACACCATATATTTT
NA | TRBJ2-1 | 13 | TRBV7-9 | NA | CASSFRDYNEQFF | TGTGCCAGCAGCTTCAGGGACTACAATGAGCAGTTCTTC
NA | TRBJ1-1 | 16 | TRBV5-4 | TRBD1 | CASKSRTGEGNTEAFF | TGTGCCAGTAAAAGCAGGACAGGGGAAGGTAACACTGAAGCTTTCTTT
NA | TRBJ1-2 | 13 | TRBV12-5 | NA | CASGLSQGYGYTF | TGTGCTAGTGGTTTGAGCCAGGGCTATGGCTACACCTTC
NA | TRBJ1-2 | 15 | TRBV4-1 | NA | CASSQPTGGRYGYTF | TGCGCCAGCAGCCAACCGACGGGGGGCCGCTATGGCTACACCTTC
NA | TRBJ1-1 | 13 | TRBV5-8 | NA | CASSLWQSDEAFF | TGTGCCAGCAGCTTGTGGCAGTCAGATGAAGCTTTCTTT
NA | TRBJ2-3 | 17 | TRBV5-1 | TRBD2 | CASSAGTSGGAYDTQYF | TGCGCCAGCAGCGCCGGGACTAGCGGGGGGGCCTATGATACGCAGTATTTT
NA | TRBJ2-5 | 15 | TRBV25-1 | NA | CASSGGQGRQETQYF | TGTGCCAGCAGTGGGGGGCAGGGGCGGCAAGAGACCCAGTACTTC
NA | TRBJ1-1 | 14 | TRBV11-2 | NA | CASSSPWGDGEAFF | TGTGCCAGCAGCTCCCCATGGGGCGACGGTGAAGCTTTCTTT
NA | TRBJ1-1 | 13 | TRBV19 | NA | CASSTKMNTEAFF | TGTGCCAGTAGTACAAAAATGAACACTGAAGCTTTCTTT
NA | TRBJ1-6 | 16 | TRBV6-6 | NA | CASSSPGGLYNSPLHF | TGTGCCAGCAGTTCCCCGGGGGGACTCTATAATTCACCCCTCCACTTT
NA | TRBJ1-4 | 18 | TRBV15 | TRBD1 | CATSGVRTGETSNEKLFF | TGTGCCACCAGCGGGGTCCGGACAGGGGAAACTTCTAATGAAAAACTGTTTTTT
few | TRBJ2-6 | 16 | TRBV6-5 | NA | CASSYGDFSGANVLTF | TGTGCCAGCAGTTACGGGGACTTCTCTGGGGCCAACGTCCTGACTTTC
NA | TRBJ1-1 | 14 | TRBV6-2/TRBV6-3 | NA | CASSRQHQNTEAFF | TGTGCCAGCAGTAGACAGCACCAGAACACTGAAGCTTTCTTT
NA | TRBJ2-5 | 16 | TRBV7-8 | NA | CASSPVSRTIQETQYF | TGTGCCAGCAGCCCCGTTAGCCGAACGATCCAAGAGACCCAGTACTTC
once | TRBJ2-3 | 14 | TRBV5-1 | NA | CASSLSGFGDTQYF | TGCGCCAGCAGCTTGTCGGGGTTTGGCGATACGCAGTATTTT
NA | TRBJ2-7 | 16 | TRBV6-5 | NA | CASSSPREGTHGEQYF | TGTGCCAGCAGTTCCCCCAGAGAGGGCACACATGGCGAGCAGTACTTC
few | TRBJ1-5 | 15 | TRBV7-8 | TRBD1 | CASRPTTGRNQPQHF | TGTGCCAGCAGACCTACGACAGGGAGAAATCAGCCCCAGCATTTT
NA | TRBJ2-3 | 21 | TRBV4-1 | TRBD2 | CASSQGPFWTSGGPNTDTQYF | TGCGCCAGCAGCCAAGGGCCCTTTTGGACTAGCGGGGGGCCTAACACAGATACGCAGTATTTT
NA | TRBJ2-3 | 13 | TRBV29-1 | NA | CSGAQGRTDTQYF | TGCAGCGGGGCACAGGGTCGCACAGATACGCAGTATTTT
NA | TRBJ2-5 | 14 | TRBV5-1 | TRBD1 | CASSLQGAGETQYF | TGCGCCAGCAGCTTGCAGGGGGCAGGAGAGACCCAGTACTTC
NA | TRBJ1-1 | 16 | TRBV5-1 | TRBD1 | CASSLAGQGAFTEAFF | TGCGCCAGCAGCTTGGCGGGACAGGGCGCTTTCACTGAAGCTTTCTTT
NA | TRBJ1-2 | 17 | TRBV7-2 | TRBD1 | CASSSLGTGYSSYGYTF | TGTGCCAGCAGCTCCCTGGGGACAGGGTATTCAAGCTATGGCTACACCTTC
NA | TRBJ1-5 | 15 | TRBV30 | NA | CAWRVPGAVSQPQHF | TGTGCCTGGAGGGTACCTGGGGCAGTTTCTCAGCCCCAGCATTTT
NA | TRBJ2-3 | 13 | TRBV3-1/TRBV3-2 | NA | CASTSSQADTQYF | TGTGCCAGCACCTCTTCACAAGCAGATACGCAGTATTTT
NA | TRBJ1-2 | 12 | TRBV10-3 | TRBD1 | CAISEQGDGYTF | TGTGCCATCAGTGAACAGGGGGATGGCTACACCTTC
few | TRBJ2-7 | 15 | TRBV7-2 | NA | CASSSQLATGLEQYF | TGTGCCAGCAGCTCTCAGCTAGCCACCGGGCTCGAGCAGTACTTC
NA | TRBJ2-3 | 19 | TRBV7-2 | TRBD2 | CASSYPMVAGGTSTDTQYF | TGTGCCAGCAGCTACCCGATGGTAGCGGGGGGAACTAGCACAGATACGCAGTATTTT
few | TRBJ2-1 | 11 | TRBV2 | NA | CASSRVAEQFF | TGTGCCAGCAGTCGGGTCGCTGAGCAGTTCTTC
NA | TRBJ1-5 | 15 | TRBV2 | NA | CASSDPRGENQPQHF | TGTGCCAGCAGTGATCCCAGGGGCGAGAATCAGCCCCAGCATTTT
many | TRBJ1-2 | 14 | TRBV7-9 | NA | CASSFGLYLTGYTF | TGTGCCAGCAGCTTCGGACTGTATCTAACTGGCTACACCTTC
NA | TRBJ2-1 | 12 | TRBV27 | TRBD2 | CAATSFYNEQFF | TGTGCCGCGACTAGCTTCTACAATGAGCAGTTCTTC
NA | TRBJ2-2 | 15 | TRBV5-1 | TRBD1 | CASSLLGGLDGELFF | TGCGCCAGCAGCTTGTTAGGGGGCTTGGACGGGGAGCTGTTTTTT
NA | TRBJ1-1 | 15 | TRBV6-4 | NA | CASSDAGRGHTEAFF | TGTGCCAGCAGTGACGCTGGCAGGGGCCACACTGAAGCTTTCTTT
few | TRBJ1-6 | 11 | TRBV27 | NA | CASSSYGRFHF | TGTGCCAGTTCCTCTTATGGGCGTTTCCACTTT
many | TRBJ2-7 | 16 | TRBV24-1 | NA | CATSDRDSLSSYEQYF | TGTGCCACCAGTGACCGTGACAGTTTATCCTCCTACGAGCAGTACTTC
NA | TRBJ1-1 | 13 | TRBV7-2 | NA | CASSPNLNTEAFF | TGTGCCAGCAGCCCGAACTTGAACACTGAAGCTTTCTTT